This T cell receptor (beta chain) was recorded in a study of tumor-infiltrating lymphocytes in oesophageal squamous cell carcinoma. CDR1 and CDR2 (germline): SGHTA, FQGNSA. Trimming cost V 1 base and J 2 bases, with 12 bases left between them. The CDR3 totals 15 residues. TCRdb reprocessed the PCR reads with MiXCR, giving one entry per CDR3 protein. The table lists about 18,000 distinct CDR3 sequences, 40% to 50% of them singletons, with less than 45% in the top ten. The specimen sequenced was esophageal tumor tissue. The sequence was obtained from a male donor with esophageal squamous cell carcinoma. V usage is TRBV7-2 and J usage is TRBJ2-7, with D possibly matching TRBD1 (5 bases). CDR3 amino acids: CASSLGPRDTYEQYF. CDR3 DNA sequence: TGTGCCAGCAGCTTAGGGCCCAGGGATACCTACGAGCAGTACTTC.